A single sample is the source of the 11 T cell receptor beta chains below, sequenced in a study of identical twins. TCRdb processed the 5' RACE reads anew with MiXCR; each CDR3 protein has one entry. The data contain some 760,000 distinct CDR3 sequences, roughly 18% of them singletons. In addition, the sample was reused for a study of T cells expressing NK-cell markers.

Sequenced sample: PBMCs. The source of these receptors is a young woman in good health.

This clonotype was counted many times. The chain joins TRBV7-3 to TRBJ2-5, with TRBD1 as a possible D gene (5 bases). The CDR3 consists of 13 residues. Trimming shortened V by 2 bases and J by 2 bases, and 6 bases separated the two germline ends. The germline CDR1 and CDR2 sequences are SGHTA and FQGTGA. Here the CDR3 DNA reads TGTGCCAGCAGCTTAGGGGCACAAGAGACCCAGTACTTC. This gives the protein CASSLGAQETQYF.

CDR3 protein: CASSQMTGSNQPQHF. CDR3 bases: TGTGCCAGCAGCCAAATGACAGGGAGCAATCAGCCCCAGCATTTT. This chain uses TRBV7-6 with TRBJ1-5; 7 positions match TRBD1. This CDR3 comprises 15 residues. The germline V gene has CDR1 SGHVS and CDR2 FNYEAQ. J lost 1 base, V lost 5 bases, and 5 bases had no gene match. Filled out from reference TRBV7-6 and TRBJ1-5, the complete variable domain reads GAGVSQSPRYKVTKRGQDVALRCDPISGHVSLYWYRQALGQGPEFLTYFNYEAQQDKSGLPNDRFSAERPEGSISTLTIQRTEQRDSAMYRCASSQMTGSNQPQHFGDGTRLSIL.

This rearrangement joins TRBV5-1 to TRBJ2-1; D is uncertain. The CDR3 extends over 13 amino acids. V was pared by 5 bases and J by 9 bases, with 15 bases between. Germline lookup yields CDR1 SGHRS and CDR2 YFSETQ. The chain's CDR3 is CASSPSATPEQFF. CDR3 nucleotides: TGCGCCAGCAGTCCGAGTGCAACGCCTGAGCAGTTCTTC.

The chain joins TRBV20-1 to TRBJ1-1, with a tentative D call TRBD1 (6 bases). The V end lost 0 bases, the J end lost 5 bases, and 16 bases lay between the germline ends. CDR1 and CDR2 from the germline V gene are DFQATT and SNEGSKA (reference sequence). The CDR3 covers 15 residues. The CDR3 protein is CSARDLMRGGTEAFF. CDR3 in DNA: TGCAGTGCTAGAGATCTGATGAGAGGGGGGACTGAAGCTTTCTTT.

The CDR3 nucleotides are TGCAGTGCTTTGGACCCCCGCTCCTACAATGAGCAGTTCTTC. Protein product: CSALDPRSYNEQFF. The V and J genes are TRBV20-1 and TRBJ2-1; unclear D gene. The CDR3 is 14 residues long. Germline-derived CDR1 and CDR2 are DFQATT and SNEGSKA (reference sequence). Trimming removed 5 bases from V and 0 bases from J, with 11 bases in between.

V gene TRBV3-1 combines with J gene TRBJ2-2; unclear D gene. The CDR3 loop spans 14 amino acids. Germline CDR1 and CDR2: LGHDT and YNNKEL (reference sequence). V was clipped by 1 base and J by 4 bases, with 7 bases between them. The CDR3 bases are TGTGCCAGCAGCCAAGGAGGAATCACCGGGGAGCTGTTTTTT. Translation gives CASSQGGITGELFF.

The chain links TRBV27 to TRBJ2-3, with 14 bases identical to TRBD2. Germline V gives CDR1 MNHEY, CDR2 SMNVEV (reference sequence). The V gene end was trimmed by 8 bases and the J gene end by 0 bases; junction bases not matched to a gene: 4. This CDR3 contains 16 residues. CDR3 protein: CASGLAGGPSTDTQYF. The CDR3 nucleotides read TGTGCCAGCGGACTAGCGGGAGGTCCTAGCACAGATACGCAGTATTTT.

The genes are TRBV12-3 or TRBV12-4 and TRBJ1-2; D gene unclear. V was shortened by 3 bases and J by 6 bases, with 2 bases between the two germline ends. This CDR3 is built from 10 residues. The CDR3 DNA follows: TGTGCCAGCAGTTTTCATGGCTACACCTTC. This sequence encodes CASSFHGYTF.

The gene calls are TRBV12-5 and TRBJ2-1, with 10 nucleotides matching TRBD2. V trimming: 0 bases; J trimming: 4 bases; junction bases outside the gene matches: 6. The CDR3 length is 17 residues. Germline CDR1 reads LGHNT; CDR2 reads FRNRAP. CDR3 DNA sequence: TGTGCTAGTGGTTTGGTACGAGCTAGCGGGGGATACAATGAGCAGTTCTTC. Its protein product is CASGLVRASGGYNEQFF. The full variable domain, rest sourced from reference TRBV12-5 and TRBJ2-1, is DARVTQTPRHKVTEMGQEVTMRCQPILGHNTVFWYRQTMMQGLELLAYFRNRAPLDDSGMPKDRFSAEMPDATLATLKIQPSEPRDSAVYFCASGLVRASGGYNEQFFGPGTRLTVL.

V gene TRBV20-1 combines with J gene TRBJ2-3, with a possible D match to TRBD1 (6 bases). Trimming removed 5 bases at V and 8 bases at J, with 11 bases between. Germline loops: CDR1 DFQATT, CDR2 SNEGSKA (reference sequence). The CDR3 consists of 11 residues. The CDR3 bases are TGCAGTGCTTCTGGACAGCGTACGCAGTATTTT. This encodes CSASGQRTQYF.

The CDR3 loop reads CASTGQVANEKLFF. CDR3 nucleotides: TGTGCCAGCACCGGACAAGTTGCTAATGAAAAACTGTTTTTT. V gene TRBV12-3 or TRBV12-4 combines with J gene TRBJ1-4, with D possibly being TRBD1 (5 bases). Trimming cost V 7 bases and J 3 bases, with 12 bases left between them. The CDR3 is 14 amino acids.